One sample yielded the 21 T cell receptor beta chains listed below, sequenced in a study of regulatory T cells in long-lasting Graves disease (dated by TCRdb to the early 2020s). The library relied on multiplex PCR. TCRdb names Illumina HiSeq 4000 as the instrument used. To build TCR beta libraries, CDR3 regions were amplified by Arm-PCR using iRepertoire HTBI primers. The public reads were run again by TCRdb, first through fastp at Q25 and then through MiXCR, and only productive beta chains were kept. CDR3 protein duplicates are merged, each entry listing the most common genes and DNA. The sample contains around 250,000 distinct CDR3 sequences, around 20% of them found a single time. Approximately 15% of the sample comes from the top ten. The time point label, as the study defines it: newly diagnosed GD, antithyroid drugs for less than 3 months. For both TCR sequencing and RNA sequencing, RNA was extracted from PBMCs in TRIzol.

The sample was peripheral blood mononuclear cells (PBMCs), taken at new diagnosis, from a patient treated with antithyroid drugs. Receptors originate from a female donor with Graves disease.

This clonotype has ten or more counts. The chain combines TRBV5-6 with TRBJ2-1; D remains ambiguous. Per the germline V gene, CDR1 is SGHDT and CDR2 is YYEEEE. With 4 bases removed from V and 9 bases from J, the gap between germline ends came to 8 bases. This CDR3 region has 11 residues. The CDR3 nucleotides are TGTGCCAGCAGCCTGCATGCTGAGCAGTTCTTC. Protein: CASSLHAEQFF.

This clonotype was observed many times. This rearrangement joins TRBV18 to TRBJ1-1; the match to TRBD1 covers 9 bases. With 3 bases clipped from V and 2 bases from J, the junction kept 4 bases outside the gene matches. The CDR3 length is 15 residues. Germline V gene data show CDR1 as KGHSH and CDR2 as LQKENI. CDR3 sequence reads: CASSPSDRGNTEAFF. The CDR3 nucleotides read TGTGCCAGCTCACCCTCGGACAGGGGTAACACTGAAGCTTTCTTT.

This clonotype was seen only once. J is TRBJ1-2 and V is TRBV28; D remains ambiguous. CDR1 is MDHEN and CDR2 is SYDVKM in the germline V gene. Trimming took 8 bases from V and 5 from J, leaving 12 bases between them. The CDR3 spans 12 residues. The CDR3: CASVDGSYGYTF. CDR3 sequence (DNA): TGTGCCAGCGTGGACGGATCTTATGGCTACACCTTC.

This clonotype was counted many times. The V and J genes are TRBV2 and TRBJ2-1; unclear D gene. Germline V gene sequence: CDR1 SNHLY, CDR2 FYNNEI. V lost 3 bases and J lost 7, with 7 bases in between. The CDR3 sequence is 12 residues long. The CDR3, as DNA: TGTGCCAGCAGTGACTGGGAAAATGAGCAGTTCTTC. Protein product: CASSDWENEQFF.

This clonotype was counted only a few times. V and J are TRBV4-1 and TRBJ2-3; D might be TRBD2 (7 bases). CDR3 length: 15 amino acids. Germline CDR1 and CDR2: MGHRA and YSYEKL. V was clipped by 4 bases and J by 2 bases, with 13 bases between them. CDR3 loop: CASSPRGANTDTQYF. The CDR3 nucleotides read TGCGCCAGCAGCCCACGGGGGGCCAACACAGATACGCAGTATTTT.

This clonotype has ten or more counts. The CDR3 loop is CASSGQLSSGYTF. The CDR3 DNA sequence: TGTGCCAGCAGCGGCCAACTATCGTCCGGCTACACCTTC. The chain joins TRBV5-6 to TRBJ1-2; no definite D call. Germline CDR1 reads SGHDT; CDR2 reads YYEEEE. V lost 4 bases and J lost 8, with 15 bases in between. The CDR3 runs 13 residues.

This clonotype was seen only a few times. The chain employs TRBV12-3 or TRBV12-4 and TRBJ2-2, with D tentatively TRBD1 (5 bases). V dropped 4 bases and J dropped 1 base, with 13 bases sitting between them. This CDR3 has 16 amino acids. CDR3: CASSSSDIMNTGELFF. The CDR3 DNA is TGTGCCAGCAGTTCGTCGGACATTATGAACACCGGGGAGCTGTTTTTT.

Of note for this clonotype: This is likely an artifact of a read error, given a far larger clone one base away. The chain couples TRBV11-2 to TRBJ2-7, with D perhaps TRBD1 (6 bases). Trimming left V 3 bases short and J 7 bases short, with 16 bases between. Germline loops: CDR1 SGHAT, CDR2 FQNNGV. This CDR3 spans 14 amino acids. CDR3 coding DNA: TGTGCCAGCAGCTTCCAGGGGACAACCAATGAGCAGTACTTC. It encodes CASSFQGTTNEQYF.

This clonotype was seen a few times. This likely reflects a read error, since a far larger clone is one base away. The rearrangement uses TRBV7-9 and TRBJ2-3; 11 positions match TRBD1. This CDR3 is 16 amino acids long. CDR1 is SEHNR, CDR2 FQNEAQ, per germline (reference sequence). This chain's CDR3 is CAGSWGQGGFTDTQYF. As DNA, the CDR3 is TGTGCCGGCAGCTGGGGACAGGGGGGCTTCACAGATACGCAGTATTTT.

This clonotype was counted at least ten times. V and J are TRBV27 and TRBJ2-1; unclear D gene. CDR3 size: 14 residues. Trimming removed 3 bases from V and 4 bases from J, with 10 bases in between. Germline CDR1 reads MNHEY; CDR2 reads SMNVEV (reference sequence). CDR3 region: CASSFAGMYNEQFF. The DNA of the CDR3 is TGTGCCAGCAGTTTCGCCGGAATGTACAATGAGCAGTTCTTC.

This clonotype was counted at least ten times. The junction and the germline gene differ at one end; a read error may be behind it. This chain links TRBV27 with TRBJ1-2, with 8 bases identical to TRBD1. Germline V gene sequence: CDR1 MNHEY, CDR2 SMNVEV (reference sequence). The CDR3 runs 20 residues. The CDR3, as DNA: TGTGCCAGCAGTATATCCAGGGGGCCTAGATCCCTTCCCCATCGTATGGGCTACACCTTC. Amino acids: CASSISRGPRSLPHRMGYTF.

This chain uses TRBV6-4 with TRBJ2-7; D unclear. Germline CDR1 MRHNA, CDR2 SNTAGT. The CDR3 totals 15 residues. V gave up 2 bases and J gave up 0 bases, with 11 bases separating them. CDR3 sequence: CASSDPGGSSYEQYF. The CDR3 nucleotides are TGTGCCAGCAGTGACCCAGGTGGGTCCTCCTACGAGCAGTACTTC.

The rearrangement links TRBV9 to TRBJ1-6; D might be TRBD1 (5 bases). The CDR3 consists of 14 residues. Germline CDR1 and CDR2: SGDLS and YYNGEE. Trimming removed 4 bases from V and 14 bases from J, with 19 bases in between. The CDR3, as DNA: TGTGCCAGCAGCCCCCGGGACTCCTGGGCTTCCCTCCACTTT. Translation: CASSPRDSWASLHF.

The chain uses TRBV6-2 or TRBV6-3 and TRBJ2-1, with unresolved D. The CDR3 loop spans 12 amino acids. The germline V gene encodes CDR1 MNHEY and CDR2 SVGEGT. The V end was cut by 2 bases, the J end by 9 bases, with 8 bases between. The CDR3: CASSYARSEQFF. The CDR3 region has the DNA TGTGCCAGCAGTTACGCTAGAAGTGAGCAGTTCTTC.

This clonotype was detected once. This sequence joins TRBV30 and TRBJ2-7; no clear D. The CDR3 runs 12 residues. Germline CDR1 GTSNPN, CDR2 SVGIG (reference sequence). Trimming stripped 2 bases from V and 3 bases from J, with 8 bases between. The DNA for the CDR3 is TGTGCCTGGAGTCGGGTAAGCTACGAGCAGTACTTC. This sequence encodes CAWSRVSYEQYF.

V is TRBV6-1 and J is TRBJ2-7; the D gene could be TRBD1 or TRBD2 (5 bases each). The V gene's germline CDR1 is MNHNS and CDR2 SASEGT. The CDR3 has 14 amino acids. Between the trimmed V and J ends, which lost 5 bases and 2 bases, there was a span of 13 bases. The CDR3 region has the DNA TGTGCCAGCAGTCACGCCAGGGACCCCTACGAGCAGTACTTC. Translating gives CASSHARDPYEQYF.

J is TRBJ2-2 and V is TRBV2, with TRBD1 identical over 7 bases. This CDR3 has 14 residues. After removal of 7 bases from V and 1 base from J, the junction contained 3 bases not matched to a gene. The germline gives CDR1 SNHLY, CDR2 FYNNEI. The chain's CDR3 is CASTGGRNTGELFF. The DNA of the CDR3 is TGTGCCAGCACAGGGGGAAGGAACACCGGGGAGCTGTTTTTT.

This clonotype was seen at least ten times. The chain links TRBV10-1 to TRBJ2-6, with D uncertain. V lost 4 bases to trimming and J lost 6 bases, with 16 bases between them. There are 16 residues in the CDR3. Germline CDR1 and CDR2: WNHNN and SYGVQD (reference sequence). The CDR3, as DNA: TGCGCCAGCAGTGTACCGCCGCAGAGAAAGGCCAACGTCCTGACTTTC. Translating gives CASSVPPQRKANVLTF.

In its sample, this clonotype was seen many times. The chain recombines TRBV28 with TRBJ2-1; 10 nucleotides align to TRBD1. Germline values: CDR1 MDHEN, CDR2 SYDVKM. This CDR3 has 15 amino acids. V lost 3 bases to trimming and J lost 3 bases; unmatched junction nucleotides: 2. CDR3 sequence: CASSFDRGRYNEQFF. The CDR3 DNA sequence: TGTGCCAGCAGTTTCGACAGGGGGCGCTACAATGAGCAGTTCTTC.

This clonotype appeared many times. The CDR3 protein is CSVEPGTGGAYNEQFF. The CDR3 DNA reads as TGCAGCGTTGAACCTGGGACAGGAGGGGCCTACAATGAGCAGTTCTTC. The rearrangement links TRBV29-1 to TRBJ2-1; TRBD1 aligns across 8 bases. With 2 bases clipped from V and 2 bases from J, the junction kept 8 bases outside the gene matches. In germline, CDR1 is SQVTM, CDR2 ANQGSEA. The CDR3 has 16 amino acids.

Ten or more counts support this clonotype. In DNA form, the CDR3 reads TGTGCCAGCAGATCAGGGGTCAACGAGCAGTACTTC. Translated: CASRSGVNEQYF. V is TRBV13 and J is TRBJ2-7; D perhaps matches TRBD1 (6 bases). This CDR3 spans 12 amino acids. CDR1 and CDR2 (germline): PRHDT, FYEKMQ (reference sequence). The V and J ends lost 6 bases and 5 bases respectively, with 11 bases between them.